Each of the 16 T cell receptor beta chains below was sequenced from the same sample in a study of blood T cell repertoires in COVID-19 (dated by TCRdb to 2019 to 2021). Library preparation used the immunoSEQ multiplex PCR assay. This immuneACCESS table, as held by TCRdb, lists in-frame sequences with V and J called but not all clones. Of the missing ones, under half trace to an unresolved V gene in checked studies; the others have no known cause. The sample table records about 98,000 clones; approximately 85% of these occur just once. The ten largest clones add up to 9.5% to 10% of the sample. Sequenced material: peripheral blood. The origin of the receptors is a man aged 40-55 years with active or convalescent COVID-19.

J is TRBJ1-2 and V is TRBV7-9; TRBD1 matches 8 bases. This CDR3 has 16 amino acids. In germline, CDR1 is SEHNR, CDR2 FQNEAQ (reference sequence). The J segment lost 6 bases and the V segment lost 4 bases, leaving 13 bases of the junction unmatched. DNA of the CDR3: TGTGCCAGCAGCTACTCTGAGGTCCGGGACAGGAATGGCTACACCTTC. Translating gives CASSYSEVRDRNGYTF.

To note about this clone: The sample carries other DNA sequences with the same CDR3. The V call is TRBV7-9, the J call TRBJ1-1; 8 bases are shared with TRBD1. This CDR3 has 14 residues. Trimming removed 4 bases from V and 5 bases from J; junction bases left unmatched: 6. Looked up from germline, CDR1 is SEHNR and CDR2 is FQNEAQ (reference sequence). The CDR3 reads CASSSQGAGTEAFF. In nucleotides, the CDR3 is TGTGCCAGCAGCTCTCAGGGGGCGGGTACTGAAGCTTTCTTT.

The rearrangement joins TRBV12-5 to TRBJ2-3; a possible D gene is TRBD1 (6 bases). Per germline, CDR1 LGHNT and CDR2 FRNRAP. Between the trimmed V and J ends, which lost 4 bases and 1 base, there was a span of 12 bases. The CDR3 loop spans 15 amino acids. As DNA, the CDR3 is TGTGCTAGTGGTTCCCGGACAGTGGGCACAGATACGCAGTATTTT. Translated, it gives CASGSRTVGTDTQYF.

The V and J genes are TRBV7-3 and TRBJ2-3, with 8 bases fitting TRBD2. The ends lost 0 bases at V and 6 bases at J; junction bases unmatched: 11. CDR3 length: 17 residues. The germline gives CDR1 SGHTA, CDR2 FQGTGA. CDR3 sequence: CASSLTGASGLFDTQYF. Here the CDR3 DNA reads TGTGCCAGCAGCTTAACGGGGGCTAGCGGGCTGTTTGATACGCAGTATTTT.

J is TRBJ2-1 and V is TRBV5-1; 9 bases are a match to TRBD1. The CDR3 runs to 16 residues. Trimming at V came to 2 bases and at J to 2 bases, leaving 5 bases not matched to a gene. Germline CDR1 reads SGHRS; CDR2 reads YFSETQ. CDR3 residues: CASSFTGQGTYNEQFF. The CDR3 region has the DNA TGCGCCAGCAGCTTTACTGGACAGGGGACCTACAATGAGCAGTTCTTC.

The CDR3 region has the DNA TGTGCCAGCACACCCCCCGGCGGGTTGGACACTGAAGCTTTCTTT. Translation: CASTPPGGLDTEAFF. The rearrangement joins TRBV6-6 to TRBJ1-1; D is ambiguous. CDR1 and CDR2 from the germline V gene are MNHNY and SVGAGI (reference sequence). V lost 7 bases and J 3 bases, leaving 18 bases between the germline ends. The CDR3 spans 15 residues.

The CDR3 DNA reads as TGTGCCAGCTCTCCGGGACAGGCAATCACAGATACGCAGTATTTT. Protein sequence: CASSPGQAITDTQYF. The chain uses TRBV6-5 and TRBJ2-3, with 8 bases aligning to TRBD1. CDR1 is MNHEY, CDR2 SVGAGI, per germline. There are 15 residues in the CDR3. Trimming cost V 8 bases and J 2 bases; bases outside gene matches: 9.

This clone was detected a few times. V and J are TRBV19 and TRBJ1-4; D is perhaps TRBD1 (5 bases). The germline gives CDR1 LNHDA, CDR2 SQIVND (reference sequence). CDR3 length: 13 residues. V was trimmed by 11 bases and J by 5 bases, leaving 15 bases between them. The CDR3 sequence is CAARRRQNEKLFF. DNA of the CDR3: TGTGCCGCCCGACGCAGACAGAATGAAAAACTGTTTTTT.

This sequence joins TRBV7-9 and TRBJ2-3; no reliable D call. V was clipped by 3 bases and J by 5 bases, with 6 bases between them. Germline loops: CDR1 SEHNR, CDR2 FQNEAQ (reference sequence). The CDR3 loop spans 12 amino acids. CDR3 sequence reads: CASSFRRDTQYF. CDR3 DNA: TGTGCCAGCAGCTTTAGAAGAGATACGCAGTATTTT.

The chain joins TRBV5-4 to TRBJ1-2; 9 bases line up with TRBD1. Trimming took 4 bases from V and 5 from J; bases not matched to a gene: 6. The CDR3 sequence is 14 residues long. CDR1 is SGHNT and CDR2 is YYREEE in the germline V gene (reference sequence). This CDR3 reads CASSTDRGGYGYTF. The CDR3 nucleotides are TGTGCCAGCAGCACGGACAGGGGAGGATATGGCTACACCTTC.

This sequence joins TRBV7-2 and TRBJ2-7, with TRBD1 as a possible D gene (6 bases). Germline CDR1 reads SGHTA; CDR2 reads FQGNSA. The CDR3 is made up of 15 amino acids. V was clipped by 1 base and J by 4 bases, with 14 bases between them. The CDR3 loop reads CASSLVPRDTYEQYF. The CDR3, as DNA: TGTGCCAGCAGCTTAGTCCCCAGGGACACGTACGAGCAGTACTTC. Full variable domain (missing parts from reference TRBV7-2 and TRBJ2-7): GAGVSQSPSNKVTEKGKDVELRCDPISGHTALYWYRQSLGQGLEFLIYFQGNSAPDKSGLPSDRFSAERTGGSVSTLTIQRTQQEDSAVYLCASSLVPRDTYEQYFGPGTRLTVT.

The chain carries TRBV25-1 and TRBJ2-1; 7 bases fit TRBD2. This CDR3 comprises 15 residues. Per germline, CDR1 MGHDK and CDR2 SYGVNS. The J segment lost 9 bases and the V segment lost 3 bases, leaving 11 bases of the junction unmatched. Here the CDR3 DNA reads TGTGCCAGCAGTGAGACTAGCCCCTACCCTCCTGAGCAGTTCTTC. This sequence encodes CASSETSPYPPEQFF. Filled out from reference TRBV25-1 and TRBJ2-1, the complete variable domain reads EADIYQTPRYLVIGTGKKITLECSQTMGHDKMYWYQQDPGMELHLIHYSYGVNSTEKGDLSSESTVSRIRTEHFPLTLESARPSHTSQYLCASSETSPYPPEQFFGPGTRLTVL.

This chain connects TRBV7-2 to TRBJ2-1; D perhaps matches TRBD2 (6 bases). The CDR3 covers 15 residues. Germline-derived CDR1 and CDR2 are SGHTA and FQGNSA. Trimming removed 0 bases from V and 4 bases from J, with 10 bases in between. The chain's CDR3 is CASSLAAGTYNEQFF. The CDR3 region has the DNA TGTGCCAGCAGCTTAGCGGCGGGGACTTACAATGAGCAGTTCTTC.

The rearrangement links TRBV3-1 (or the pseudogene TRBV3-2) to TRBJ1-6; TRBD1 is a possible D gene (5 bases). The germline CDR1 and CDR2 sequences are LGHDT and YNNKEL (reference sequence). Trimming took off 0 bases at V and 10 bases at J, with 16 bases between the two ends. The CDR3 is made up of 16 amino acids. Written as DNA, the CDR3 is TGTGCCAGCAGCCAAGAAAAAGGGGATGGGAACTCACCCCTCCACTTT. It specifies CASSQEKGDGNSPLHF.

J is TRBJ2-2 and V is TRBV7-2, with a tentative D call TRBD1 (5 bases). The V and J ends lost 5 bases and 8 bases respectively, with 12 bases between them. From germline, CDR1 is SGHTA and CDR2 FQGNSA. The CDR3 runs 13 residues. The CDR3 reads CASSRGAWGELFF. DNA of the CDR3: TGTGCCAGCAGCCGTGGGGCGTGGGGGGAGCTGTTTTTT.

The chain joins TRBV30 to TRBJ1-2; TRBD1 agrees at 8 bases. Trimming cost V 2 bases and J 3 bases; bases outside gene matches: 2. Germline lookup yields CDR1 GTSNPN and CDR2 SVGIG (reference sequence). The CDR3 is made up of 13 amino acids. The CDR3 loop reads CAWSPGQDYGYTF. CDR3 nucleotide sequence: TGTGCCTGGAGTCCGGGACAGGACTATGGCTACACCTTC.